Presented here are 30 T cell receptor beta chains from one specimen sequenced in a study of radiotherapy plus CTLA-4 blockade in lung cancer. Some clones are missing from TCRdb's copy, which holds only in-frame ones; the method was immunoSEQ multiplex PCR. Here the sample spans 45,000 to 75,000 clones, more than 60% being singletons. The sequencing here drew on peripheral blood, taken from a patient treated with radiotherapy plus ipilimumab. The receptors were gathered from a human donor with non-small cell lung cancer who had a partial response to radiotherapy plus ipilimumab.

The chain uses TRBV9 and TRBJ2-3; 7 nucleotides align to TRBD1. V was clipped by 4 bases and J by 2 bases; unmatched bases: 10. The CDR3 extends over 16 amino acids. From germline, CDR1 is SGDLS and CDR2 YYNGEE. This CDR3 reads CASSTSTGKDTDTQYF. CDR3 sequence (DNA): TGTGCCAGCAGCACCTCGACAGGGAAGGACACAGATACGCAGTATTTT.

This clone has just one count. The chain is built from TRBV27 and TRBJ1-2; the match to TRBD1 covers 7 bases. There are 13 residues in the CDR3. The V gene's germline CDR1 is MNHEY and CDR2 SMNVEV (reference sequence). The V gene end was trimmed by 5 bases and the J gene end by 7 bases; junction bases not matched to a gene: 7. The CDR3 is CASSPRDRGGYTF. CDR3 coding DNA: TGTGCCAGCAGTCCCCGGGACAGAGGTGGCTACACCTTC.

The chain has TRBV18 and TRBJ2-5; 12 bases are a match to TRBD1. The end of the DNA aligns better with TRBJ2-7, so the J call may be wrong. CDR3 size: 15 residues. Looked up from germline, CDR1 is KGHSH and CDR2 is LQKENI. CDR3 protein: CASSSSGTGGHEQYF. For the CDR3, the DNA is TGTGCCAGCTCATCCTCCGGGACAGGGGGCCACGAGCAGTACTTC.

The chain joins TRBV6-5 to TRBJ1-1; possible D gene TRBD1, 5 bases. Germline V gives CDR1 MNHEY, CDR2 SVGAGI. The CDR3 contains 14 residues. Deletions cut 6 bases from V and 2 bases from J, with 13 bases between. CDR3: CASRGGRANTEAFF. The CDR3 DNA is TGTGCCAGCAGGGGAGGCAGGGCAAACACTGAAGCTTTCTTT.

By its share, this clone is medium-sized. V and J are TRBV5-4 and TRBJ1-6; 8 bases are a match to TRBD1. CDR1 is SGHNT, CDR2 YYREEE, per germline (reference sequence). The CDR3 length is 14 residues. The ends lost 4 bases at V and 10 bases at J; junction bases unmatched: 7. CDR3 DNA sequence: TGTGCCAGCAGCGCCGGACAGGGAGAATCACCCCTCCACTTT. The encoded protein is CASSAGQGESPLHF.

The rearrangement uses TRBV6-5 and TRBJ2-7; perhaps TRBD1 as D (6 bases). V was trimmed by 6 bases and J by 0 bases, leaving 12 bases between them. Germline assignment: CDR1 MNHEY and CDR2 SVGAGI. This CDR3 comprises 14 residues. CDR3 in DNA: TGTGCCAGCAGAGGAGACAGGCGCTCCTACGAGCAGTACTTC. Translating it yields CASRGDRRSYEQYF.

In nucleotides, the CDR3 is TGCGCCAGCAGCCAAGACGGTCTCGCGGGGAGGTACGAGCAGTACTTC. This sequence encodes CASSQDGLAGRYEQYF. The chain is built from TRBV4-3 and TRBJ2-7; the D gene is possibly TRBD2 (6 bases). Germline V CDR1 and CDR2: LGHNA, YSLEER. The CDR3 is made up of 16 amino acids. V lost 0 bases to trimming and J lost 4 bases, with 16 bases between them.

This clone was counted between two and nine times. The chain joins TRBV4-1 to TRBJ2-1, with 8 bases lining up with TRBD1. The V gene's germline CDR1 is MGHRA and CDR2 YSYEKL. There are 16 residues in the CDR3. V lost 0 bases, J lost 3 bases, and 4 bases stayed unmatched. This chain's CDR3 is CASSQDPGGFYNEQFF. The CDR3 nucleotides are TGCGCCAGCAGCCAAGATCCAGGGGGCTTCTACAATGAGCAGTTCTTC.

The rearrangement links TRBV6-5 to TRBJ2-5; TRBD2 aligns across 9 bases. This CDR3 has 16 amino acids. J gave up 2 bases and V 0 bases, and 4 bases lay outside the gene matches. Germline values: CDR1 MNHEY, CDR2 SVGAGI. The CDR3 nucleotides read TGTGCCAGCAGTTACTCAAGCGGGGGGCAACAAGAGACCCAGTACTTC. This encodes CASSYSSGGQQETQYF.

The chain has TRBV5-4 and TRBJ2-7, with 9 bases fitting TRBD1. Germline loops: CDR1 SGHNT, CDR2 YYREEE (reference sequence). The CDR3 runs to 14 residues. The V segment lost 4 bases and the J segment 7 bases; nucleotides outside the gene matches: 9. The CDR3 DNA follows: TGTGCCAGCAGCACGGACAGGGGAAACACTGAGCAGTACTTC. Translated, it gives CASSTDRGNTEQYF.

This chain uses TRBV29-1 with TRBJ1-1; 7 positions match TRBD1. Germline V gene lookup returns CDR1 SQVTM and CDR2 ANQGSEA. This CDR3 comprises 14 residues. The V gene end was trimmed by 1 base and the J gene end by 1 base; junction bases not matched to a gene: 3. The CDR3 DNA is TGCAGCGTTGAAGCAGGGACAGCGAACACTGAAGCTTTCTTT. Its translation: CSVEAGTANTEAFF. Together with reference TRBV29-1 and TRBJ1-1, the CDR3 gives the full variable domain: SAVISQKPSRDICQRGTSLTIQCQVDSQVTMMFWYRQQPGQSLTLIATANQGSEATYESGFVIDKFPISRPNLTFSTLTVSNMSPEDSSIYLCSVEAGTANTEAFFGQGTRLTVV.

The rearrangement uses TRBV6-1 and TRBJ1-3; 7 nucleotides match TRBD1. V lost 6 bases and J lost 7; bases outside the gene matches: 9. Germline CDR1 and CDR2: MNHNS and SASEGT. The CDR3 is 14 amino acids. CDR3: CASRLRGQMNTIYF. CDR3 nucleotides: TGTGCCAGCAGACTGAGGGGACAGATGAACACCATATATTTT.

This clone was found a few times. The chain is built from TRBV5-6 and TRBJ1-1, with 9 bases fitting TRBD1. The germline V gene encodes CDR1 SGHDT and CDR2 YYEEEE. V lost 4 bases, J lost 3 bases, and 7 bases stayed unmatched. The CDR3 sequence is 15 residues long. The DNA for the CDR3 is TGTGCCAGCAGCCACAGGGGGCGGTTAGACACTGAAGCTTTCTTT. Amino acids: CASSHRGRLDTEAFF.

The V gene is TRBV30, the J gene TRBJ1-4; TRBD1 might be the D (5 bases). Germline lookup yields CDR1 GTSNPN and CDR2 SVGIG (reference sequence). Trimming took 0 bases from V and 0 from J, leaving 5 bases between them. The CDR3 runs to 14 residues. The CDR3 reads CAWSVTATNEKLFF. Here the CDR3 DNA reads TGTGCCTGGAGTGTGACAGCAACTAATGAAAAACTGTTTTTT.

The chain is built from TRBV5-1 and TRBJ2-3; 14 bases line up with TRBD2. Looked up from germline, CDR1 is SGHRS and CDR2 is YFSETQ. With 4 bases clipped from V and 2 bases from J, the junction kept 6 bases outside the gene matches. The CDR3 loop spans 17 amino acids. The CDR3 nucleotides read TGCGCCAGCAGCCCCTGGACTAGCGGGGGGATCACAGATACGCAGTATTTT. It is translated as CASSPWTSGGITDTQYF.

This chain connects TRBV6-5 to TRBJ2-7; the D gene is possibly TRBD1 (6 bases). The V gene's germline CDR1 is MNHEY and CDR2 SVGAGI. Trimming shortened V by 3 bases and J by 4 bases, and 13 bases separated the two germline ends. This CDR3 is 14 amino acids long. The CDR3 is CASSYTRGEYEQYF. The CDR3 region has the DNA TGTGCCAGCAGTTATACCAGGGGCGAGTACGAGCAGTACTTC.

The chain has TRBV18 and TRBJ2-3, with a weak D call TRBD1 (5 bases). The CDR3 extends over 15 amino acids. The germline CDR1 and CDR2 sequences are KGHSH and LQKENI. Trimming removed 0 bases from V and 5 bases from J, with 12 bases in between. In nucleotides, the CDR3 is TGTGCCAGCTCACCACCAGCAAATCAGGGAGATACGCAGTATTTT. Its translation: CASSPPANQGDTQYF.

The gene calls are TRBV7-9 and TRBJ2-7; TRBD1 aligns across 8 bases. The germline V gene encodes CDR1 SEHNR and CDR2 FQNEAQ (reference sequence). The CDR3 is 16 residues long. J lost 3 bases, V lost 5 bases, and 12 bases had no gene match. CDR3 coding DNA: TGTGCCAGCAGCCCCGTACCCGGGACAGGCTACTACGAGCAGTACTTC. Its translation: CASSPVPGTGYYEQYF.

V gene TRBV20-1 combines with J gene TRBJ2-5; D not resolved. Between the trimmed V and J ends, which lost 6 bases and 4 bases, there was a span of 9 bases. The germline CDR1 and CDR2 sequences are DFQATT and SNEGSKA (reference sequence). CDR3 length equals 11 residues. CDR3 nucleotides: TGCAGTGCGAGAATCGGAGAGACCCAGTACTTC. Translation gives CSARIGETQYF.

The V gene is TRBV5-1, the J gene TRBJ2-7, with 8 bases identical to TRBD1. V was clipped by 1 base and J by 1 base; unmatched bases: 4. Germline CDR1 reads SGHRS; CDR2 reads YFSETQ. The CDR3 is 15 residues long. This chain's CDR3 is CASSLQGAPSYEQYF. DNA of the CDR3: TGCGCCAGCAGCTTGCAGGGGGCGCCATCCTACGAGCAGTACTTC.

V and J are TRBV29-1 and TRBJ2-5; 10 nucleotides line up with TRBD2. The CDR3 sequence is 13 residues long. CDR1 and CDR2 from the germline V gene are SQVTM and ANQGSEA. V was pared by 4 bases and J by 3 bases, with 2 bases of the junction left unmatched. CDR3 coding DNA: TGCAGCGTTGGACTAGCGGGTGAAGAGACCCAGTACTTC. Protein sequence: CSVGLAGEETQYF. Full variable domain (outside the CDR3, taken from reference TRBV29-1 and TRBJ2-5): SAVISQKPSRDICQRGTSLTIQCQVDSQVTMMFWYRQQPGQSLTLIATANQGSEATYESGFVIDKFPISRPNLTFSTLTVSNMSPEDSSIYLCSVGLAGEETQYFGPGTRLLVL.

This clone was counted between two and nine times. The V and J genes are TRBV11-2 and TRBJ1-2; D not resolved. In germline, CDR1 is SGHAT, CDR2 FQNNGV. V was shortened by 9 bases and J by 2 bases, with 16 bases between the two germline ends. The CDR3 length is 14 residues. CDR3 sequence reads: CASNRRKTNYGYTF. DNA for the CDR3: TGTGCCAGTAACCGGCGGAAAACGAACTATGGCTACACCTTC.

This clone showed up just once. The V call is TRBV6-5, the J call TRBJ1-6; 7 positions agree with TRBD1. J lost 6 bases, V lost 6 bases, and 5 bases had no gene match. The CDR3 is 14 residues long. Germline V gene sequence: CDR1 MNHEY, CDR2 SVGAGI. The CDR3 protein is CASRHQGGNSPLHF. The CDR3 coding sequence is TGTGCCAGCAGACACCAGGGGGGTAATTCACCCCTCCACTTT.

This chain links TRBV6-5 with TRBJ1-2; 7 nucleotides align to TRBD1. This CDR3 is 15 amino acids long. The germline V gene encodes CDR1 MNHEY and CDR2 SVGAGI. V gave up 2 bases and J gave up 2 bases; unmatched junction bases: 5. The CDR3 DNA sequence: TGTGCCAGCAGTTACACACCGGGACAGAACTATGGCTACACCTTC. This gives the protein CASSYTPGQNYGYTF.

In its sample, this clone ranks as medium-sized. The chain is built from TRBV27 and TRBJ1-1, with D unclear. V lost 4 bases and J lost 3, with 9 bases in between. Germline V gives CDR1 MNHEY, CDR2 SMNVEV (reference sequence). There are 13 residues in the CDR3. The CDR3 DNA reads as TGTGCCAGCAGTTCCTACGATGACACTGAAGCTTTCTTT. Protein sequence: CASSSYDDTEAFF.

This chain connects TRBV6-5 to TRBJ2-7; a weak D match, TRBD1 (6 bases). The germline V and J ends were trimmed by 3 bases and 5 bases, with 11 bases remaining between them. The germline V gene encodes CDR1 MNHEY and CDR2 SVGAGI. This CDR3 has 13 amino acids. CDR3 DNA: TGTGCCAGCAGTTATCAGGGGATCAACGAGCAGTACTTC. It translates to CASSYQGINEQYF.

The V gene is TRBV5-4, the J gene TRBJ1-2; D may be TRBD1 (5 bases). The CDR3 runs to 13 residues. Trimming removed 3 bases from V and 4 bases from J, with 10 bases in between. Germline V gene sequence: CDR1 SGHNT, CDR2 YYREEE (reference sequence). Here the CDR3 reads CASSSIDSYGYTF. CDR3 coding DNA: TGTGCCAGCAGCTCAATAGACAGCTATGGCTACACCTTC.

The chain links TRBV5-1 to TRBJ1-1, with D tentatively TRBD1 (6 bases). Germline V gene sequence: CDR1 SGHRS, CDR2 YFSETQ. With 6 bases removed from V and 1 base from J, the gap between germline ends came to 16 bases. The CDR3 sequence is 15 residues long. CDR3 DNA: TGCGCCAGCACCAAGACCTCGACAGGGAACACTGAAGCTTTCTTT. It is translated as CASTKTSTGNTEAFF.

This rearrangement joins TRBV28 to TRBJ1-4; unclear D gene. The V gene's germline CDR1 is MDHEN and CDR2 SYDVKM. V was trimmed by 3 bases and J by 5 bases, leaving 7 bases between them. The CDR3 contains 13 residues. The CDR3 nucleotides read TGTGCCAGCAGTTTTTGGCTGAATGAAAAACTGTTTTTT. This gives the protein CASSFWLNEKLFF.

The chain links TRBV5-6 to TRBJ2-3, with 10 bases aligning to TRBD1. CDR1 is SGHDT and CDR2 is YYEEEE in the germline V gene. V lost 4 bases, J lost 4 bases, and 9 bases stayed unmatched. This CDR3 has 16 residues. The chain's CDR3 is CASSLAGTGDPDTQYF. The CDR3, as DNA: TGTGCCAGCAGCCTGGCCGGGACAGGGGACCCAGATACGCAGTATTTT. Full variable domain (rest looked up from reference TRBV5-6 and TRBJ2-3): DAGVTQSPTHLIKTRGQQVTLRCSPKSGHDTVSWYQQALGQGPQFIFQYYEEEERQRGNFPDRFSGHQFPNYSSELNVNALLLGDSALYLCASSLAGTGDPDTQYFGPGTRLTVL.